The subject of this entry is one TCR beta chain. This sample is drawn from a study of blood T cell repertoires in COVID-19. Overall study: T cells, B-cell-depleted T cells, or PBMCs supplied cDNA or gDNA.

Clones were sequenced by immunoSEQ multiplex PCR, and TCRdb holds only the in-frame ones, with some missing. This sample has about 160,000 clones; about 85% occur once, and the top ten carry over 3%. Germline CDR1 SEHNR, CDR2 FQNEAQ (reference sequence). V lost 8 bases, J lost 1 base, and 0 bases stayed unmatched. This CDR3 region has 14 residues. The chain uses TRBV7-9 and TRBJ2-1, with TRBD2 matching 12 bases. This clonotype was sampled from a human donor with acute or convalescent COVID-19. The donor label of this sample is uncertain. Sequenced material: peripheral blood. DNA for the CDR3: TGTGCCAGCGGACTAGCGGGGTCCTACAATGAGCAGTTCTTC. Translating it yields CASGLAGSYNEQFF.